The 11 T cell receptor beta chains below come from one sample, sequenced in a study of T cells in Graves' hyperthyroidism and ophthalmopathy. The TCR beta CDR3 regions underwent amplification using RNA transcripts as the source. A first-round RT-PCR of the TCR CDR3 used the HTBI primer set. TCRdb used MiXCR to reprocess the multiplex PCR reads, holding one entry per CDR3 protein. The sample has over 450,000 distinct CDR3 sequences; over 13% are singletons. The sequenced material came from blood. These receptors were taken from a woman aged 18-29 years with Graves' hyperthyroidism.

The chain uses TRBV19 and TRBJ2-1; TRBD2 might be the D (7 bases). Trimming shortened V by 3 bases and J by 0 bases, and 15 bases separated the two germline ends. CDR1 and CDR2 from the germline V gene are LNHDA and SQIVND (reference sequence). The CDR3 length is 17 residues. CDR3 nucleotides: TGTGCCAGTAGTATGAAGGGGGGGAGGAGCTCCTACAATGAGCAGTTCTTC. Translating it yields CASSMKGGRSSYNEQFF.

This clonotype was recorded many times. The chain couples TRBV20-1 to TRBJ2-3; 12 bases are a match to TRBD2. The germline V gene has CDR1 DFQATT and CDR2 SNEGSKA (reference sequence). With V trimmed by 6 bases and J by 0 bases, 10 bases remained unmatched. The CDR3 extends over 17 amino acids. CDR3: CSAPAGTSGQSTDTQYF. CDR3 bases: TGCAGTGCCCCGGCCGGGACTAGCGGGCAAAGCACAGATACGCAGTATTTT.

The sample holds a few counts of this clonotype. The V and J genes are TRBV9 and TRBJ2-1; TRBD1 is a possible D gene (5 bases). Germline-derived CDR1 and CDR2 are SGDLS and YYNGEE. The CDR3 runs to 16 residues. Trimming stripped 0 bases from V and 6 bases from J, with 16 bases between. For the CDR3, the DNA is TGTGCCAGCAGCGTAGATCTAGGGGCCTCATCCAATGAGCAGTTCTTC. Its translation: CASSVDLGASSNEQFF.

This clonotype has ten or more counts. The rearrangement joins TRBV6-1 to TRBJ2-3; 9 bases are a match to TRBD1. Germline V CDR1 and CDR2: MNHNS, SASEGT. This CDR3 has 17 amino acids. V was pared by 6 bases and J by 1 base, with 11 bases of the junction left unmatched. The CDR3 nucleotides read TGTGCCAGCAGCGGCCACGGGACAGGGATGGGCACAGATACGCAGTATTTT. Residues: CASSGHGTGMGTDTQYF.

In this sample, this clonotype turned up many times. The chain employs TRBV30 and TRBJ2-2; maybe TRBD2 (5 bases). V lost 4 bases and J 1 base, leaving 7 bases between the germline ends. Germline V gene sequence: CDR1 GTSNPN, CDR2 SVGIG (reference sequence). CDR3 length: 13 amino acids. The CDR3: CAWKRWNTGELFF. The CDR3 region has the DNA TGTGCCTGGAAGCGGTGGAACACCGGGGAGCTGTTTTTT.

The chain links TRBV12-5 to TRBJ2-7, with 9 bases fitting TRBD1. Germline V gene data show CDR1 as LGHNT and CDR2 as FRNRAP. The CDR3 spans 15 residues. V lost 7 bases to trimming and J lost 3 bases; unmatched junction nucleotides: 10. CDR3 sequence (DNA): TGTGCTAGTGCCTCACCTCGGACAGGGGACTACGAGCAGTACGTC. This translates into CASASPRTGDYEQYV.

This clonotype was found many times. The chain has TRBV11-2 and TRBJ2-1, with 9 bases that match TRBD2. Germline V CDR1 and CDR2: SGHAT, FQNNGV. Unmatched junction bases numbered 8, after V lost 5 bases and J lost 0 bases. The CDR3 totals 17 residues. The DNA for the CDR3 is TGTGCCAGCAGCCCCGGGACTAGCCGAAGCTCCTACAATGAGCAGTTCTTC. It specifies CASSPGTSRSSYNEQFF.

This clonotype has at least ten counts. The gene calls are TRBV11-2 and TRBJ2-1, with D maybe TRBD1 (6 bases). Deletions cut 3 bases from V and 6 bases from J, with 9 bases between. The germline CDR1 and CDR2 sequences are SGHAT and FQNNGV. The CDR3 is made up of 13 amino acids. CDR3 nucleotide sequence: TGTGCCAGCAGCTTGGGACACCCCAATGAGCAGTTCTTC. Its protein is CASSLGHPNEQFF.

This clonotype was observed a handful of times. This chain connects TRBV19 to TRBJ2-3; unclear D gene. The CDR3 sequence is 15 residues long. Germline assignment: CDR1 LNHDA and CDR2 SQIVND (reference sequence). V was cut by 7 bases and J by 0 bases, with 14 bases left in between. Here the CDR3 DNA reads TGTGCCAGTACCACTCAGTTCTTTAGCACAGATACGCAGTATTTT. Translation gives CASTTQFFSTDTQYF.

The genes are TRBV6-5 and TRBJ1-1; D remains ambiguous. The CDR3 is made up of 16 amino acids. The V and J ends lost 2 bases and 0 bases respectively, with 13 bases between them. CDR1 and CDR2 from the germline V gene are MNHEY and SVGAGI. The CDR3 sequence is CASSYKSLYMNTEAFF. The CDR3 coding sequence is TGTGCCAGCAGTTACAAGTCCCTATATATGAACACTGAAGCTTTCTTT.

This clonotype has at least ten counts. The CDR3 bases are TGTGCCAGCAGCTTGGCCATACTAGCGGGAGCGGGTGGAGATACGCAGTATTTT. It translates to CASSLAILAGAGGDTQYF. This chain links TRBV5-5 with TRBJ2-3; 11 bases line up with TRBD2. V shed 0 bases and J 5 bases; nucleotides not matched to a gene: 11. This CDR3 region has 18 residues. The germline V gene encodes CDR1 SGHKS and CDR2 YYEKEE (reference sequence).